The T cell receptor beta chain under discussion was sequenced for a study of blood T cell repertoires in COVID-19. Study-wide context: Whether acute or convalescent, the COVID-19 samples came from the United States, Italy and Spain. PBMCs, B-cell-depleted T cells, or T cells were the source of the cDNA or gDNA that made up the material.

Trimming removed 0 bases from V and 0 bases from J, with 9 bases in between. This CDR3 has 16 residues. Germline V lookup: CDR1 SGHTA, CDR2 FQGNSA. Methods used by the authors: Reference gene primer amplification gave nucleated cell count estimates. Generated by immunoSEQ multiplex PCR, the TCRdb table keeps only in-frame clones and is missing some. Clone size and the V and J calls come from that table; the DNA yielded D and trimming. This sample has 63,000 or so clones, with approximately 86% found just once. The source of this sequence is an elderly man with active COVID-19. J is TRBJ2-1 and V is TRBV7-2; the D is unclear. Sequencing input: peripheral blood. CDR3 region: CASSLARGSSYNEQFF. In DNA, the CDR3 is TGTGCCAGCAGCTTAGCGCGCGGAAGCTCCTACAATGAGCAGTTCTTC.